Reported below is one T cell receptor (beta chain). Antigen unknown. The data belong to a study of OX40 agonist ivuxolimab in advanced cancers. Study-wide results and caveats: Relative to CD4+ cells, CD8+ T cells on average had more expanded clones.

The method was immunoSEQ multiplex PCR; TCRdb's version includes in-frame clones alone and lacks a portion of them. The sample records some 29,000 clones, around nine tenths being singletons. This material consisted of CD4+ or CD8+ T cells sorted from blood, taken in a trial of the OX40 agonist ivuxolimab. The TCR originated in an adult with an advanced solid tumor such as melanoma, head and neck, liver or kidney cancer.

The CDR3 loop is CASRPLDRFLHTYEQYF. CDR3 bases: TGTGCCAGCAGACCGTTGGACAGGTTCCTTCATACCTACGAGCAGTACTTC. The chain employs TRBV28 and TRBJ2-7, with 7 bases identical to TRBD1. J lost 2 bases, V lost 6 bases, and 16 bases had no gene match. The CDR3 is made up of 17 amino acids. Germline values: CDR1 MDHEN, CDR2 SYDVKM.